This T cell receptor (beta chain) was documented in a study of sequential checkpoint blockade in melanoma (dated by TCRdb to between 2018 and 2021). About the study as a whole: Using 1:1 randomization, the trial assigned patients either to first-line nivolumab followed by ipilimumab (arm A) or to ipilimumab followed by nivolumab (arm B). Maintenance nivolumab came after each of the two trial sequences.

TCRbeta CDR3 regions were immunosequenced from genomic DNA with the immunoSEQ Assay. Before high-throughput sequencing, genomic DNA was amplified using bias-controlled multiplex PCR. Turning to the authors' computational methods: To quantify the absolute abundance of each unique TCRbeta CDR3 region, the sequences were collapsed and filtered. Clonality was defined as 1 minus Pielou's evenness and was calculated using productive rearrangements only. A previously published method was used to identify clones with significantly greater frequencies in on-treatment samples than in baseline samples. TCRdb provides this immuneACCESS table in a form limited to in-frame rearrangements. Some clones are lacking; in checked studies, under half of them reflect an unresolved V gene, and why the rest are absent is not known. Clone size and V and J calls were adopted from that table, with D and trimming inferred from the DNA. The sample table lists about 20,000 clones, over 75% of them with a count of one. The top ten clones comprise around 26% of the sample.

Details on this clone: Its recognized antigen is unknown. Within one base of it there is no much larger clone, and no base qualities were kept.

What the work shows at the level of the full study, not this receptor alone: The model for predicting response that combines TCR metrics with mutation burden needs to be validated in larger, independent patient cohorts.

Reading the label with the study, this specimen's treatment or condition is: randomized to nivolumab then ipilimumab (arm A) or the reverse (arm B). None of the patients in the trial had previously been given DNA-damaging chemotherapy. Thawed PBMCs were sorted on a FACS Aria II flow cytometer to isolate live CD3+CD8+ cells negative for CD19 and CD56. CheckMate 064, a randomized, open-label phase II trial of sequential checkpoint blockade, was the source of the samples, all of which came from patients with melanoma. Peripheral blood mononuclear cells were collected by leukapheresis, purified using Ficoll-Paque, and frozen in human serum containing roughly 9.1% DMSO. Immediately after sorting, the purity of the sorted blood CD3+CD8+ cells was confirmed to be >98%, and DNA was then extracted. CDR1 and CDR2, looked up from the germline V gene, are SGDLS and YYNGEE. Reading from cysteine to phenylalanine, the CDR3 counts 15 amino acids. Here the CDR3 DNA is all that survives: 45 bases in frame from base 1. Germline trimming amounts to 4 bases on V and 5 bases on J, with 9 as the count of junction bases outside the gene matches.

The sample in question was CD8+ T cells sorted from blood (inferred from file names), obtained from a patient given nivolumab and ipilimumab in sequence. This receptor chain uses TRBV9 and TRBJ2-5, and 9 junctional nucleotides match TRBD2. This clonotype originated in a human donor with melanoma. The DNA is TGTGCCAGCAGCTCGTGGGGCGGGGGGGCGGAGACCCAGTACTTC. This encodes CASSSWGGGAETQYF.